These T cell receptor beta chains were read from a single sample in a study of beta chain features in type 1 diabetes. Produced via immunoSEQ multiplex PCR; TCRdb's table is partial and in-frame only. Counted here are about 410,000 clones, about 15% occurring once; the ten biggest clones make up around 0.039%. The sample taken for sequencing was naive CD4+ T cells from blood. The receptors originated from a man younger than 40 in good health. Both conserved end residues are part of each CDR3. D genes are given only for firm matches. Clone size is not always given. Where it is, it says once, few, many or a class for expanded clones.

d_call: .
v_call: TRBV11-3
cdr3_length: 12
j_call: TRBJ2-5
clone_size: .
cdr3_nt: TGTGCCAGCCGAGAGGTAGGAGAGACCCAGTACTTC
cdr3_aa: CASREVGETQYF

d_call: TRBD2
v_call: TRBV14
cdr3_length: 17
j_call: TRBJ2-5
clone_size: .
cdr3_nt: TGTGCCAGCAGCCAAGGAATCCTAGCGGGAGTGCGGGAGACCCAGTACTTC
cdr3_aa: CASSQGILAGVRETQYF

d_call: .
v_call: TRBV30
cdr3_length: 16
j_call: TRBJ1-2
clone_size: .
cdr3_nt: TGTGCCTGGAGTTCCAACTATCAGCCAGGGATCTATGGCTACACCTTC
cdr3_aa: CAWSSNYQPGIYGYTF

d_call: .
v_call: TRBV21-1
cdr3_length: 14
j_call: TRBJ1-2
clone_size: .
cdr3_nt: TGTGCCAGCAGCAAAGCAGTCTTGTCGTATGGCTACACCTTC
cdr3_aa: CASSKAVLSYGYTF

d_call: TRBD2
v_call: TRBV18
cdr3_length: 15
j_call: TRBJ2-5
clone_size: .
cdr3_nt: TGTGCCAGCTCACCGCTAGGTAGCGGGCAAGAGACCCAGTACTTC
cdr3_aa: CASSPLGSGQETQYF

d_call: .
v_call: TRBV4-1
cdr3_length: 14
j_call: TRBJ1-5
clone_size: .
cdr3_nt: TGCGCCAGCAGCCAAGGACAACTAAATCAGCCCCAGCATTTT
cdr3_aa: CASSQGQLNQPQHF

d_call: .
v_call: TRBV7-9
cdr3_length: 16
j_call: TRBJ2-4
clone_size: few
cdr3_nt: TGTGCCAGCAGCTTGATACCGGACCTAGCCAAAAACATTCAGTACTTC
cdr3_aa: CASSLIPDLAKNIQYF

d_call: TRBD2
v_call: TRBV30
cdr3_length: 15
j_call: TRBJ2-1
clone_size: .
cdr3_nt: TGTGCCTGTTCTCGACTAGCGGGAGGGCCGGGAGAGCAGTTCTTC
cdr3_aa: CACSRLAGGPGEQFF

d_call: .
v_call: TRBV5-1
cdr3_length: 16
j_call: TRBJ2-7
clone_size: .
cdr3_nt: TGCGCCAGCAGCTCACTCGAGGCAGGGTCCCTCTACGAGCAGTACTTC
cdr3_aa: CASSSLEAGSLYEQYF

d_call: TRBD2
v_call: TRBV9
cdr3_length: 16
j_call: TRBJ2-5
clone_size: .
cdr3_nt: TGTGCCAGCAGCTCTCGGACTAGCGGGAGCCAAGAGACCCAGTACTTC
cdr3_aa: CASSSRTSGSQETQYF